The clone carrying this T cell receptor beta chain was counted a few times. The data stem from a study of early T cells in non-severe SARS-CoV-2 infection. The overall study: Investigators sequenced bulk RNA drawn from unsorted whole blood, and chains remained unpaired.

Germline assignment: CDR1 SGHRS and CDR2 YFSETQ. V dropped 3 bases and J dropped 8 bases, with 15 bases sitting between them. This CDR3 comprises 14 residues. TCRdb re-called the 5' RACE reads through MiXCR, storing one row per CDR3 protein. This table holds roughly 64,000 distinct CDR3 sequences, about an eighth found once. The sequence was obtained from an adult who was a healthcare worker with PCR-confirmed SARS-CoV-2 infection or an uninfected control (not recorded which). The rearrangement joins TRBV5-1 to TRBJ2-1; tentatively, D is TRBD2 (5 bases). The sequenced sample consisted of whole blood. The CDR3 loop reads CASSSWTEADEQFF. The CDR3 DNA reads TGCGCCAGCAGCTCGTGGACGGAGGCGGATGAGCAGTTCTTC. Full variable domain (missing parts from reference TRBV5-1 and TRBJ2-1): KAGVTQTPRYLIKTRGQQVTLSCSPISGHRSVSWYQQTPGQGLQFLFEYFSETQRNKGNFPGRFSGRQFSNSRSEMNVSTLELGDSALYLCASSSWTEADEQFFGPGTRLTVL.